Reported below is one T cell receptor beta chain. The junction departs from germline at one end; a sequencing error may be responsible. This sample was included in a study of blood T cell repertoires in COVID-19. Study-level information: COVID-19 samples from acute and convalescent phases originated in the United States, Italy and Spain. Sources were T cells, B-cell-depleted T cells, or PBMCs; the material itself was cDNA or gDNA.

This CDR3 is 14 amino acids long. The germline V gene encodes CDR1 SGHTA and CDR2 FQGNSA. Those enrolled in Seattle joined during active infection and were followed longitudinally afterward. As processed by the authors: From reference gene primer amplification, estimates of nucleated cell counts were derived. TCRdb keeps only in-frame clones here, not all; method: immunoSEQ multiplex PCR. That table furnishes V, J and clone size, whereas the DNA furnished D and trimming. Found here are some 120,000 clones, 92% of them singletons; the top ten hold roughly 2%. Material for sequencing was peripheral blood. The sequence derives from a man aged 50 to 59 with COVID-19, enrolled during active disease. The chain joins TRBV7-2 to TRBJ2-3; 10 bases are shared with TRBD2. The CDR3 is CASSPRLAGLSIDF. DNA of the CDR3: TGTGCCAGCAGCCCCCGACTAGCGGGCCTCTCCATCGATTTT.